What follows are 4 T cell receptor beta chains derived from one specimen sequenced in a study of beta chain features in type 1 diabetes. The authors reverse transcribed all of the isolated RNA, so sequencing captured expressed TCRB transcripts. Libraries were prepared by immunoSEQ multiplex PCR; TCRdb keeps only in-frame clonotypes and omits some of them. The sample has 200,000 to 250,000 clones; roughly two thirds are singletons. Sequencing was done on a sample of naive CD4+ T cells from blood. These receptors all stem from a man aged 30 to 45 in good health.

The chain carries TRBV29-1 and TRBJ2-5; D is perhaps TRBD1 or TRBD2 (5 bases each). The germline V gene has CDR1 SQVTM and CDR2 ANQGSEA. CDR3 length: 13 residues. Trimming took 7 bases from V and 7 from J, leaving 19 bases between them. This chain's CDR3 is CSARTAVQGTQYF. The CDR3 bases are TGCAGCGCCAGGACTGCCGTCCAGGGGACCCAGTACTTC.

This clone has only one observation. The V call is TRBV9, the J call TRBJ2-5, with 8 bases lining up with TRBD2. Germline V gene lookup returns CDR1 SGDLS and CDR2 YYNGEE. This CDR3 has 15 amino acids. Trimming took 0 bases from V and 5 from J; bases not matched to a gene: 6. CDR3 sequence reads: CASSVGAGAGETQYF. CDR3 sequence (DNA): TGTGCCAGCAGCGTAGGAGCGGGAGCAGGGGAGACCCAGTACTTC.

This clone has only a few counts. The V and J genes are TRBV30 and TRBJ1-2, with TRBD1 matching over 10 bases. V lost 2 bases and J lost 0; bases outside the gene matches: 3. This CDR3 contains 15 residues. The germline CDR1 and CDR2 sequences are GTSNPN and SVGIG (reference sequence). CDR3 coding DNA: TGTGCCTGGAGTCCCGGGACAGGGGCTAACTATGGCTACACCTTC. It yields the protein CAWSPGTGANYGYTF.

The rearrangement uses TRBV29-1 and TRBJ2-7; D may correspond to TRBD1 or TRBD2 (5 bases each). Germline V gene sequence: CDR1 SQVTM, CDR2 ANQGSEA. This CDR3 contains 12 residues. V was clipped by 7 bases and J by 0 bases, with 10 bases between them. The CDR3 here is CSGGDGSYEQYF. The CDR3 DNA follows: TGCAGCGGAGGGGACGGCTCCTACGAGCAGTACTTC.